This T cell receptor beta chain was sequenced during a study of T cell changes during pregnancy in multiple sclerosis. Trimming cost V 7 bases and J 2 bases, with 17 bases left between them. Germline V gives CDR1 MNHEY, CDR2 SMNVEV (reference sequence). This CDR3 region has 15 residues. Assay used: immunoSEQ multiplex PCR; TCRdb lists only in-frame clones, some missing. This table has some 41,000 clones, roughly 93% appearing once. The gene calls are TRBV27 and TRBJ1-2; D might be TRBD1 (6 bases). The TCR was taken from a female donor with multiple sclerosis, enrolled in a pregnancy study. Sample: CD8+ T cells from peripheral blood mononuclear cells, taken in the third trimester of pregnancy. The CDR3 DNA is TGTGCCAGCACCGCGAACGCAGGGGTCAACTATGGCTACACCTTC. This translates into CASTANAGVNYGYTF.